These T cell receptor beta chains were read from a single sample in a study of cytotoxic CD8 clonotypes in ibrutinib-treated CLL. The data were produced by immunoSEQ multiplex PCR, yet TCRdb's version contains in-frame clones alone and is incomplete. This sample carries under 200,000 clones, 84% of them seen once, and the ten largest clones take about 4.5%. The sequences come from PBMCs, collected after 24 months of ibrutinib treatment. These receptors were obtained from a human donor with chronic lymphocytic leukemia. Both conserved end residues are part of each CDR3. D genes are given only for firm matches. Some rows mark clone size as missing; the rest say once, few, many or name a class of expanded clone.

v_call: TRBV5-1; clone_size: -; d_call: TRBD2; j_call: TRBJ2-5; cdr3_aa: CASSPGTSSETQYF; cdr3_nt: TGCGCCAGCAGCCCTGGGACTAGCTCCGAGACCCAGTACTTC
v_call: TRBV2; clone_size: -; d_call: TRBD2; j_call: TRBJ2-2; cdr3_aa: CASRRGLAGRTGELFF; cdr3_nt: TGTGCCAGCAGACGGGGACTAGCGGGTAGGACCGGGGAGCTGTTTTTT
v_call: TRBV7-2; clone_size: -; d_call: TRBD1; j_call: TRBJ1-3; cdr3_aa: CASSSAGGSGNTIYF; cdr3_nt: TGTGCCAGCAGCTCCGCAGGGGGCTCTGGAAACACCATATATTTT
v_call: TRBV27; clone_size: -; d_call: TRBD1; j_call: TRBJ2-7; cdr3_aa: CASSFTGVPYEQYF; cdr3_nt: TGTGCCAGCAGCTTCACAGGGGTTCCCTACGAGCAGTACTTC
v_call: TRBV20-1; clone_size: once; d_call: -; j_call: TRBJ2-1; cdr3_aa: CSYSRYNEQFF; cdr3_nt: TGCAGCTACAGCCGCTACAATGAGCAGTTCTTC
v_call: TRBV7-9; clone_size: -; d_call: -; j_call: TRBJ1-4; cdr3_aa: CASRGGRGTTNEKLFF; cdr3_nt: TGTGCCAGCCGAGGGGGGAGGGGAACAACTAATGAAAAACTGTTTTTT
v_call: TRBV5-1; clone_size: -; d_call: -; j_call: TRBJ2-6; cdr3_aa: CASSFGASSGANVLTF; cdr3_nt: TGCGCCAGCAGCTTCGGGGCCAGCTCTGGGGCCAACGTCCTGACTTTC
v_call: TRBV30; clone_size: few; d_call: TRBD1; j_call: TRBJ1-4; cdr3_aa: CAWRWGTGQEKLFF; cdr3_nt: TGTGCCTGGAGATGGGGGACAGGGCAAGAAAAACTGTTTTTT
v_call: TRBV11-2; clone_size: few; d_call: -; j_call: TRBJ2-3; cdr3_aa: CASRATGGDGTQYF; cdr3_nt: TGTGCCAGCAGGGCGACCGGAGGGGACGGTACGCAGTATTTT
v_call: TRBV9; clone_size: -; d_call: TRBD1; j_call: TRBJ1-2; cdr3_aa: CASSENRGRGGYTF; cdr3_nt: TGTGCCAGCAGCGAGAACAGGGGGCGGGGGGGCTACACCTTC
v_call: TRBV6-5; clone_size: -; d_call: TRBD1; j_call: TRBJ1-1; cdr3_aa: CASRAGTGLNTEAFF; cdr3_nt: TGTGCCAGCAGGGCGGGGACAGGCCTGAACACTGAAGCTTTCTTT
v_call: TRBV6-1; clone_size: -; d_call: -; j_call: TRBJ1-1; cdr3_aa: CASRPLTGNTEAFF; cdr3_nt: TGTGCCAGCAGGCCTCTTACAGGTAACACTGAAGCTTTCTTT
v_call: TRBV18; clone_size: -; d_call: TRBD1; j_call: TRBJ1-2; cdr3_aa: CASSQGQGSYGYTF; cdr3_nt: TGTGCCAGCTCACAGGGACAGGGGAGCTATGGCTACACCTTC
v_call: TRBV21-1; clone_size: -; d_call: -; j_call: TRBJ1-2; cdr3_aa: CASHRDSYGYTF; cdr3_nt: TGTGCCAGCCACCGGGATAGTTATGGCTACACCTTC
v_call: TRBV4-3; clone_size: few; d_call: -; j_call: TRBJ2-1; cdr3_aa: CASSQDPWDEQFF; cdr3_nt: TGCGCCAGCAGCCAAGACCCGTGGGATGAGCAGTTCTTC
v_call: TRBV5-1; clone_size: few; d_call: -; j_call: TRBJ1-2; cdr3_aa: CASSLDERQPVFGYTF; cdr3_nt: TGCGCCAGCAGCTTGGATGAGAGACAGCCGGTGTTCGGCTACACCTTC
v_call: TRBV9; clone_size: -; d_call: TRBD1; j_call: TRBJ1-1; cdr3_aa: CASSARQGAGTEAFF; cdr3_nt: TGTGCCAGCAGCGCAAGACAGGGGGCTGGCACTGAAGCTTTCTTT
v_call: TRBV5-1; clone_size: once; d_call: -; j_call: TRBJ1-6; cdr3_aa: CASSLSTPNSPLHF; cdr3_nt: TGCGCCAGCAGCTTGTCCACTCCTAATTCACCCCTCCACTTT
v_call: TRBV7-2; clone_size: -; d_call: -; j_call: TRBJ1-4; cdr3_aa: CASSFVGAEKLFF; cdr3_nt: TGTGCCAGCAGCTTTGTAGGGGCTGAAAAACTGTTTTTT
v_call: TRBV6-1; clone_size: -; d_call: -; j_call: TRBJ1-1; cdr3_aa: CASSEGHRPLDEAFF; cdr3_nt: TGTGCCAGCAGTGAAGGGCACAGGCCGTTGGATGAGGCTTTCTTT
v_call: TRBV7-6; clone_size: -; d_call: TRBD2; j_call: TRBJ2-7; cdr3_aa: CASSLGGGSYEQYF; cdr3_nt: TGTGCCAGCAGCTTAGGGGGGGGCTCCTACGAGCAGTACTTC
v_call: TRBV11-2; clone_size: -; d_call: -; j_call: TRBJ2-1; cdr3_aa: CASSSEASPYNEQFF; cdr3_nt: TGTGCCAGCAGCTCTGAGGCGTCACCCTACAATGAGCAGTTCTTC
v_call: TRBV9; clone_size: -; d_call: -; j_call: TRBJ2-3; cdr3_aa: CASSVLGPITDTQYF; cdr3_nt: TGTGCCAGCAGCGTATTGGGACCTATCACAGATACGCAGTATTTT
v_call: TRBV1; clone_size: -; d_call: -; j_call: TRBJ2-3; cdr3_aa: CTLRWPDTQYF; cdr3_nt: TGCACCCTTAGGTGGCCAGATACGCAGTATTTT
v_call: TRBV6-6; clone_size: -; d_call: -; j_call: TRBJ2-7; cdr3_aa: CASSYSGSGTSYEQYF; cdr3_nt: TGTGCCAGCAGTTACTCGGGGTCGGGGACCTCCTACGAGCAGTACTTC
v_call: TRBV29-1; clone_size: -; d_call: -; j_call: TRBJ1-2; cdr3_aa: CSVVKVFNYGYTF; cdr3_nt: TGCAGCGTTGTCAAGGTCTTCAACTATGGCTACACCTTC
v_call: TRBV5-6; clone_size: few; d_call: -; j_call: TRBJ2-3; cdr3_aa: CASSWGADTQYF; cdr3_nt: TGTGCCAGCAGCTGGGGGGCAGATACGCAGTATTTT
v_call: TRBV19; clone_size: -; d_call: -; j_call: TRBJ2-1; cdr3_aa: CASSSRRKSSYNEQFF; cdr3_nt: TGTGCCAGTAGTAGCAGGCGAAAAAGCTCCTACAATGAGCAGTTCTTC
v_call: TRBV7-2; clone_size: -; d_call: -; j_call: TRBJ2-4; cdr3_aa: CASKELLAKNIQYF; cdr3_nt: TGTGCCAGCAAGGAACTACTAGCCAAAAACATTCAGTACTTC
v_call: TRBV7-9; clone_size: -; d_call: -; j_call: TRBJ1-1; cdr3_aa: CASSHGMNTEAFF; cdr3_nt: TGTGCCAGCAGCCATGGAATGAACACTGAAGCTTTCTTT
v_call: TRBV18; clone_size: few; d_call: -; j_call: TRBJ2-4; cdr3_aa: CASSPSVAAKNIQYF; cdr3_nt: TGTGCCAGCTCACCCAGTGTAGCAGCCAAAAACATTCAGTACTTC
v_call: TRBV9; clone_size: -; d_call: TRBD1; j_call: TRBJ1-6; cdr3_aa: CASSAAGTANSPLHF; cdr3_nt: TGTGCCAGCAGCGCAGCGGGGACAGCAAATTCACCCCTCCACTTT
v_call: TRBV29-1; clone_size: -; d_call: TRBD1; j_call: TRBJ2-7; cdr3_aa: CSGLIRDRVSYEQYF; cdr3_nt: TGCAGCGGGCTAATCCGGGACAGGGTATCCTACGAGCAGTACTTC
v_call: TRBV7-6; clone_size: -; d_call: -; j_call: TRBJ1-3; cdr3_aa: CASSLAESGNTIYF; cdr3_nt: TGTGCCAGCAGCTTAGCGGAGTCTGGAAACACCATATATTTT
v_call: TRBV27; clone_size: -; d_call: -; j_call: TRBJ1-4; cdr3_aa: CASRGFRGSNEKLFF; cdr3_nt: TGTGCCAGCAGGGGGTTTAGGGGATCTAATGAAAAACTGTTTTTT
v_call: TRBV30; clone_size: -; d_call: -; j_call: TRBJ2-6; cdr3_aa: CAWTPDNSGANVLTF; cdr3_nt: TGTGCCTGGACCCCGGACAATTCTGGGGCCAACGTCCTGACTTTC
v_call: TRBV27; clone_size: many; d_call: -; j_call: TRBJ1-2; cdr3_aa: CASSLYPAHNYGYTF; cdr3_nt: TGTGCCAGCAGTTTATATCCAGCCCATAACTATGGCTACACCTTC
v_call: TRBV4-3; clone_size: few; d_call: TRBD1; j_call: TRBJ1-2; cdr3_aa: CASSPGTATVPRGYTF; cdr3_nt: TGCGCCAGCAGCCCAGGGACAGCGACCGTACCCCGTGGCTACACCTTC